These 8 T cell receptor beta chains originate from one sample sequenced in a study of tumor and adjacent non-tumor tissue in lung cancer. The template was RNA from unsorted bulk tissue. The library came from three nested PCR rounds adapted from ARM-PCR protocols. TCRdb called the multiplex PCR reads again in MiXCR, with one record for every CDR3 protein. This table has 100,000 to 150,000 distinct CDR3 sequences, roughly 67% appearing once. The sample comprised lung tumor tissue. The receptors stem from a man aged 30-40 years with non-small cell lung cancer.

Concerning this clonotype: A read error is possible here, since a much larger clone lies one base away. The genes are TRBV28 and TRBJ1-1; 7 nucleotides match TRBD1. The germline V gene has CDR1 MDHEN and CDR2 SYDVKM. CDR3 length equals 11 residues. After removal of 5 bases from V and 11 bases from J, the junction contained 5 bases not matched to a gene. CDR3 coding DNA: TGTGCCAGCAGTGTCGACAGGGCGGCTTTCTTT. Residues: CASSVDRAAFF.

In regard to this clonotype: A much more abundant neighbour one base away suggests this may be a read error. The V and J genes are TRBV24-1 and TRBJ2-1; 7 bases are shared with TRBD2. The CDR3 has 16 residues. In germline, CDR1 is KGHDR, CDR2 SFDVKD. V shed 0 bases, J shed 6 bases, and the junction held 7 bases outside the gene matches. The CDR3 DNA reads as TGTGCCACCAGTGATTTGGGGACTGGCGGGGGCAATGAGCAGTTCTTC. Its protein product is CATSDLGTGGGNEQFF.

Many counts were recorded for this clonotype. The rearrangement links TRBV5-6 to TRBJ1-1; a weak D match, TRBD1 (5 bases). The germline CDR1 and CDR2 sequences are SGHDT and YYEEEE. Trimming pared 1 base from V and 7 bases from J, leaving 11 bases between. The CDR3 has 13 residues. The CDR3 spells CASSLRQGGEAFF. In nucleotides, the CDR3 is TGTGCCAGCAGCTTGCGGCAGGGAGGTGAAGCTTTCTTT.

This clonotype was recorded many times. The CDR3 coding sequence is TGCAGTGCTAGACTAGCCGATGAGCAGTTCTTC. It encodes CSARLADEQFF. V usage is TRBV20-1 and J usage is TRBJ2-1; perhaps TRBD2 as D (5 bases). The germline V gene has CDR1 DFQATT and CDR2 SNEGSKA (reference sequence). CDR3 length equals 11 residues. V was clipped by 2 bases and J by 8 bases, with 7 bases between them.

J is TRBJ2-1 and V is TRBV14; 9 nucleotides align to TRBD2. The germline gives CDR1 SGHDN, CDR2 FVKESK. CDR3 length equals 19 residues. The CDR3 DNA reads TGTGCTAACAGCCAAGAACTAGCGGGTTCTCTCTTATCCTACAATGAGCAGTTCTTC. As protein: CANSQELAGSLLSYNEQFF.

This clonotype was observed a single time. The chain links TRBV11-1 to TRBJ1-1; tentatively, D is TRBD1 (5 bases). V lost 5 bases and J 0 bases, leaving 13 bases between the germline ends. Germline loops: CDR1 SGHAT, CDR2 FQDESV (reference sequence). The CDR3 covers 15 residues. The CDR3 nucleotides are TGTGCCAGCAGCCTGCCCGACAGCCTGAACACTGAAGCTTTCTTT. It yields the protein CASSLPDSLNTEAFF.

As regards this clonotype: One end of the junction does not line up with germline, which may come from a read error. This rearrangement joins TRBV29-1 to TRBJ1-2; maybe TRBD1 (5 bases). The CDR3 extends over 12 amino acids. Looked up from germline, CDR1 is SQVTM and CDR2 is ANQGSEA. The CDR3 reads CIAGGMAYGYNF. CDR3 coding DNA: TGCATCGCGGGGGGAATGGCGTATGGCTACAACTTC.

As to this clonotype: This could be a read error, since a much larger clone is one nucleotide away. The CDR3 DNA sequence: TGCAGCGTCGCTGGACCTGACACAACTAATGAAAAACTGTTTTTT. This gives the protein CSVAGPDTTNEKLFF. This chain links TRBV29-1 with TRBJ1-4; no clear D. Per germline, CDR1 SQVTM and CDR2 ANQGSEA. The CDR3 contains 15 residues. V was cut by 6 bases and J by 0 bases, with 14 bases left in between.